These 25 T cell receptor beta chains share one sample of origin, sequenced in a study of T-cell reconstitution after alpha-beta-depleted transplantation in children (dated by TCRdb to about 2016). Receptors were amplified or captured by PCR. The reads were generated on an Illumina HiSeq 2500. Molecular barcoding was employed in the preparation of TCR libraries, with unique molecular identifiers being used to normalize TCRbeta repertoire quantification. TCRdb ran its own pipeline on the public reads, namely fastp trimming at Q25 and MiXCR clone calling, and kept in-frame beta chains. Rows are combined by CDR3 protein, so each entry shows the most common genes and DNA. Within this sample are just over 350,000 distinct CDR3 sequences, with roughly 15% of them counted one time only. The top ten constitute about 4% of the sample. The sample here was PBMCs, taken from the stem cell graft. The receptor source for this set is a human donor who donated a stem cell graft to a child with Fanconi anemia.

Many counts were recorded for this clonotype. This chain links TRBV5-1 with TRBJ1-1; possibly TRBD1 for D (6 bases). Germline CDR1 and CDR2: SGHRS and YFSETQ. V was cut by 4 bases and J by 1 base, with 11 bases left in between. The CDR3 has 14 amino acids. The CDR3 sequence is CASSPMTGNTEAFF. CDR3 DNA sequence: TGCGCCAGCAGCCCTATGACAGGGAACACTGAAGCTTTCTTT.

The chain has TRBV5-6 and TRBJ2-5; TRBD2 might be the D (6 bases). Germline V lookup: CDR1 SGHDT, CDR2 YYEEEE. The V and J ends lost 0 bases and 5 bases respectively, with 11 bases between them. CDR3 length: 14 residues. The CDR3 DNA sequence: TGTGCCAGCAGCTTGGCGGATAGCGGTGAGACCCAGTACTTC. Translating gives CASSLADSGETQYF. Using reference TRBV5-6 and TRBJ2-5 for the parts outside the CDR3, the full variable domain is DAGVTQSPTHLIKTRGQQVTLRCSPKSGHDTVSWYQQALGQGPQFIFQYYEEEERQRGNFPDRFSGHQFPNYSSELNVNALLLGDSALYLCASSLADSGETQYFGPGTRLLVL.

The V gene is TRBV11-2, the J gene TRBJ2-5; TRBD1 is a possible D gene (6 bases). V was cut by 3 bases and J by 5 bases, with 10 bases left in between. The CDR3 runs to 13 residues. The germline V gene has CDR1 SGHAT and CDR2 FQNNGV. The CDR3 region is CASSFNRDETQYF. CDR3 nucleotide sequence: TGTGCCAGCAGCTTCAACAGGGATGAGACCCAGTACTTC.

The V gene is TRBV25-1, the J gene TRBJ1-1; 12 nucleotides match TRBD1. Trimming removed 4 bases from V and 5 bases from J; junction bases left unmatched: 2. The germline CDR1 and CDR2 sequences are MGHDK and SYGVNS. This CDR3 is built from 14 residues. This chain's CDR3 is CASSGDRGRTEAFF. CDR3 in DNA: TGTGCCAGCAGTGGGGACAGGGGGCGAACTGAAGCTTTCTTT.

This clonotype was counted at least ten times. V usage is TRBV5-8 and J usage is TRBJ2-1; D might be TRBD1 (6 bases). The ends were cut back, 1 base at V and 13 bases at J, with 12 bases in the middle. The CDR3 spans 12 residues. CDR1 is SGHTS and CDR2 is YDEGEE in the germline V gene. CDR3 in amino acids: CASSLRGGDQFF. In nucleotides, the CDR3 is TGTGCCAGCAGCTTGAGAGGGGGTGACCAGTTCTTC. The entire variable domain, with the rest obtained from reference TRBV5-8 and TRBJ2-1, is as follows: EAGVTQSPTHLIKTRGQQATLRCSPISGHTSVYWYQQALGLGLQFLLWYDEGEERNRGNFPPRFSGRQFPNYSSELNVNALELEDSALYLCASSLRGGDQFFGPGTRLTVL.

This clonotype appeared many times. This sequence joins TRBV5-1 and TRBJ2-1, with D maybe TRBD2 (6 bases). Germline CDR1 and CDR2: SGHRS and YFSETQ. Trimming left V 4 bases short and J 4 bases short, with 12 bases between. CDR3 length equals 14 residues. The CDR3 sequence: CASSPGVGYNEQFF. CDR3 bases: TGCGCCAGCAGCCCGGGGGTGGGGTACAATGAGCAGTTCTTC.

This clonotype showed up many times. The CDR3 here is CASSPPGLLNTGELFF. The CDR3 DNA is TGTGCCAGCAGCCCTCCGGGACTATTGAACACCGGGGAGCTGTTTTTT. V usage is TRBV27 and J usage is TRBJ2-2; TRBD2 matches at 7 bases. Losses at the gene ends were 6 bases for V and 1 base for J; bases not matched to a gene: 8. There are 16 residues in the CDR3. Germline V gene sequence: CDR1 MNHEY, CDR2 SMNVEV (reference sequence).

The rearrangement uses TRBV12-3 or TRBV12-4 and TRBJ1-2; D is unresolved. Trimming cost V 6 bases and J 4 bases, with 12 bases left between them. The CDR3 length is 13 residues. For the CDR3, the DNA is TGTGCCAGCAGCATGGGGAATCCCTATGGCTACACCTTC. This translates into CASSMGNPYGYTF.

The sample holds a few counts of this clonotype. The chain recombines TRBV10-2 with TRBJ1-2; no firm D call. With 4 bases removed from V and 7 bases from J, the gap between germline ends came to 19 bases. Germline CDR1 reads WSHSY; CDR2 reads SAAADI. The CDR3 sequence is 15 residues long. CDR3 nucleotides: TGCGCCAGCAGTGCTTCCCAAGCCCATTGGGGTGGCTACACCTTC. Amino acids: CASSASQAHWGGYTF.

In its sample, this clonotype was seen a few times. The chain has TRBV2 and TRBJ1-5; 8 nucleotides match TRBD1. Per the germline V gene, CDR1 is SNHLY and CDR2 is FYNNEI. After removal of 6 bases from V and 4 bases from J, the junction contained 11 bases not matched to a gene. The CDR3 length is 16 residues. CDR3 nucleotides: TGTGCCAGCAGAGCCGGACAGGGCCTAGGGAATCAGCCCCAGCATTTT. Protein: CASRAGQGLGNQPQHF. The whole variable domain, filled in from reference TRBV2 and TRBJ1-5, reads EPEVTQTPSHQVTQMGQEVILRCVPISNHLYFYWYRQILGQKVEFLVSFYNNEISEKSEIFDDQFSVERPDGSNFTLKIRSTKLEDSAMYFCASRAGQGLGNQPQHFGDGTRLSIL.

This clonotype was seen a handful of times. The V call is TRBV29-1, the J call TRBJ1-2; D is perhaps TRBD1 (5 bases). The CDR3 loop spans 14 amino acids. The V end lost 5 bases, the J end lost 7 bases, and 20 bases lay between the germline ends. Germline loops: CDR1 SQVTM, CDR2 ANQGSEA. The CDR3 sequence: CSVRFMGPEGGYTF. In DNA, the CDR3 is TGCAGCGTTCGCTTCATGGGGCCGGAGGGTGGCTACACCTTC.

In this sample, this clonotype turned up many times. The J gene is TRBJ2-1, the V gene TRBV20-1; 7 nucleotides match TRBD2. This CDR3 has 15 residues. Germline-derived CDR1 and CDR2 are DFQATT and SNEGSKA (reference sequence). The ends lost 6 bases at V and 8 bases at J; junction bases unmatched: 16. The CDR3, as DNA: TGCAGTGCCCTAGATGGGCGGGGGAAAGTAGATGAGCAGTTCTTC. This codes for CSALDGRGKVDEQFF.

The chain carries TRBV20-1 and TRBJ1-1, with unresolved D. CDR1 is DFQATT and CDR2 is SNEGSKA in the germline V gene (reference sequence). This CDR3 is 12 amino acids long. The ends were cut back, 5 bases at V and 1 base at J, with 8 bases in the middle. The CDR3 here is CSAPAGNTEAFF. In DNA form, the CDR3 reads TGCAGTGCTCCGGCGGGGAACACTGAAGCTTTCTTT.

This clonotype has a handful of counts. CDR3 sequence: CASTDYRAGGYTF. The CDR3, as DNA: TGTGCCAGCACCGATTACAGGGCTGGTGGCTACACCTTC. V and J are TRBV6-1 and TRBJ1-2; TRBD1 might be the D (6 bases). The CDR3 is made up of 13 amino acids. V was shortened by 7 bases and J by 7 bases, with 16 bases between the two germline ends. The germline V gene encodes CDR1 MNHNS and CDR2 SASEGT.

This clonotype was detected only a few times. The chain carries TRBV27 and TRBJ1-6; D may be TRBD1 (5 bases). V was shortened by 4 bases and J by 3 bases, with 16 bases between the two germline ends. The CDR3 extends over 17 amino acids. The germline gives CDR1 MNHEY, CDR2 SMNVEV (reference sequence). The CDR3 DNA reads as TGTGCCAGCAGTTCCTCCCGGGACGCCCTCTATAATTCACCCCTCCACTTT. Residues: CASSSSRDALYNSPLHF.

The chain couples TRBV7-2 to TRBJ1-4, with D possibly matching TRBD1 (5 bases). This CDR3 spans 14 amino acids. Germline values: CDR1 SGHTA, CDR2 FQGNSA. Trimming pared 9 bases from V and 2 bases from J, leaving 13 bases between. This CDR3 reads CASKPGPTNEKLFF. In DNA, the CDR3 is TGTGCCAGTAAACCAGGGCCCACTAATGAAAAACTGTTTTTT.

The V and J genes are TRBV6-5 and TRBJ1-4; D not certain. Deletions cut 2 bases from V and 7 bases from J, with 14 bases between. This CDR3 is built from 15 residues. Germline-derived CDR1 and CDR2 are MNHEY and SVGAGI. As DNA, the CDR3 is TGTGCCAGCAGTTACGAAGGGTCCCGGAGTGAAAAACTGTTTTTT. It is translated as CASSYEGSRSEKLFF.

This clonotype was counted only a few times. This chain links TRBV5-1 with TRBJ2-6; D unresolved. V was cut by 0 bases and J by 3 bases, with 4 bases left in between. This CDR3 has 14 amino acids. The germline CDR1 and CDR2 sequences are SGHRS and YFSETQ. The CDR3 sequence is CASSLGYGANVLTF. Written as DNA, the CDR3 is TGCGCCAGCAGCTTGGGTTATGGGGCCAACGTCCTGACTTTC. Based on the CDR3 plus reference TRBV5-1 and TRBJ2-6, the full variable domain is KAGVTQTPRYLIKTRGQQVTLSCSPISGHRSVSWYQQTPGQGLQFLFEYFSETQRNKGNFPGRFSGRQFSNSRSEMNVSTLELGDSALYLCASSLGYGANVLTFGAGSRLTVL.

Ten or more counts support this clonotype. The V and J genes are TRBV5-1 and TRBJ2-2; tentatively, D is TRBD1 (6 bases). Germline V gives CDR1 SGHRS, CDR2 YFSETQ. This CDR3 spans 14 amino acids. V lost 4 bases and J 5 bases, leaving 12 bases between the germline ends. The CDR3 sequence: CASSPFQGTGELFF. CDR3 nucleotides: TGCGCCAGCAGCCCATTCCAGGGGACCGGGGAGCTGTTTTTT.

The chain is built from TRBV5-6 and TRBJ2-3; TRBD2 agrees at 10 bases. Per the germline V gene, CDR1 is SGHDT and CDR2 is YYEEEE. This CDR3 contains 18 residues. V lost 3 bases and J lost 0; bases outside the gene matches: 10. The CDR3 sequence: CASSSGLAGVFSTDTQYF. CDR3 DNA: TGTGCCAGCAGCTCAGGGCTAGCGGGGGTTTTTAGCACAGATACGCAGTATTTT.

The chain's CDR3 is CAISLSGGNSPLHF. In nucleotides, the CDR3 is TGTGCCATCAGCCTCAGTGGGGGTAATTCACCCCTCCACTTT. The J gene is TRBJ1-6, the V gene TRBV10-3; maybe TRBD1 (5 bases). The germline CDR1 and CDR2 sequences are ENHRY and SYGVKD. V lost 6 bases and J 6 bases, leaving 12 bases between the germline ends. The CDR3 has 14 residues.

V and J are TRBV5-3 and TRBJ2-1; D call uncertain. TRBV5-3 is an open reading frame whose function is uncertain. Trimming removed 9 bases from V and 15 bases from J, with 19 bases in between. The CDR3 totals 11 residues. In DNA form, the CDR3 reads TGTGCCATGAGCCCCGGACCCGAGTGGTTCTTC. This translates into CAMSPGPEWFF.

This clonotype was recorded many times. The CDR3 is CASSQDAGVEGEKLFF. The CDR3 bases are TGCGCCAGCAGCCAAGATGCCGGAGTCGAGGGGGAAAAACTGTTTTTT. The V gene is TRBV4-3, the J gene TRBJ1-4; tentative D call: TRBD1 (5 bases). Trimming took off 0 bases at V and 8 bases at J, with 16 bases between the two ends. This CDR3 spans 16 amino acids. In germline, CDR1 is LGHNA, CDR2 YSLEER.

This clonotype was detected many times. The V and J genes are TRBV12-3 or TRBV12-4 and TRBJ1-5, with D possibly being TRBD1 (5 bases). The CDR3 loop spans 15 amino acids. V was trimmed by 6 bases and J by 2 bases, leaving 14 bases between them. CDR3 coding DNA: TGTGCCAGCAGAGTGGAAGCCAGGGGCAATCAGCCCCAGCATTTT. It is translated as CASRVEARGNQPQHF.

This clonotype was counted many times. The chain joins TRBV7-9 to TRBJ2-1, with D possibly matching TRBD2 (5 bases). CDR3 length: 11 residues. CDR1 and CDR2 (germline): SEHNR, FQNEAQ (reference sequence). V lost 4 bases and J lost 9, with 7 bases in between. CDR3 loop: CASSYAGEQFF. The CDR3 region has the DNA TGTGCCAGCAGCTATGCGGGTGAGCAGTTCTTC.